The 20 T cell receptor beta chains reported below all come from one sample, sequenced in a study of blood T cell repertoires in COVID-19 (dated by TCRdb to the early 2020s). The method was the immunoSEQ multiplex PCR assay. Not all clones reach the TCRdb copy of this immuneACCESS table, which keeps in-frame sequences only. Checked studies attribute under half of the gap to unresolved V genes and leave the rest unexplained. The sample has approximately 85,000 clones on record, around four fifths of them singletons. Together, the top ten hold about 12% of the sample. Sequencing input: peripheral blood. These receptor sequences come from a woman aged 70-85 years with active or convalescent COVID-19.

The chain uses TRBV5-4 and TRBJ2-5, with D perhaps TRBD2 (5 bases). This CDR3 contains 15 residues. The V gene's germline CDR1 is SGHNT and CDR2 YYREEE (reference sequence). Trimming stripped 1 base from V and 2 bases from J, with 12 bases between. Here the CDR3 reads CASSLPGEQQETQYF. DNA for the CDR3: TGTGCCAGCAGCTTGCCCGGGGAGCAACAAGAGACCCAGTACTTC.

This clone was seen a single time. The chain couples TRBV7-2 to TRBJ2-5, with 7 bases fitting TRBD1. From germline, CDR1 is SGHTA and CDR2 FQGNSA. This CDR3 contains 15 residues. Germline trimming cut 5 bases from V and 1 base from J; bases unmatched to any gene: 7. CDR3 protein: CASSTSGTAQETQYF. The DNA for the CDR3 is TGTGCCAGCAGCACCTCCGGGACAGCCCAAGAGACCCAGTACTTC.

The CDR3 DNA sequence: TGTGCCAGCAGCAGGACAGGTACTACCTACAATGAGCAGTTCTTC. This encodes CASSRTGTTYNEQFF. The chain employs TRBV6-2 or TRBV6-3 and TRBJ2-1, with TRBD1 matching 7 bases. The CDR3 runs 15 residues. The V gene end was trimmed by 6 bases and the J gene end by 2 bases; junction bases not matched to a gene: 7. The V gene's germline CDR1 is MNHEY and CDR2 SVGEGT.

The V and J genes are TRBV5-1 and TRBJ1-4; D remains unclear. Trimming took off 1 base at V and 4 bases at J, with 11 bases between the two ends. The CDR3 consists of 15 residues. The germline V gene encodes CDR1 SGHRS and CDR2 YFSETQ. This CDR3 reads CASSLLSQNNEKLFF. The CDR3 DNA sequence: TGCGCCAGCAGCTTGTTGTCACAGAATAATGAAAAACTGTTTTTT.

V gene TRBV6-2 or TRBV6-3 combines with J gene TRBJ2-5; 9 bases align to TRBD1. From germline, CDR1 is MNHEY and CDR2 SVGEGT. Trimming removed 2 bases from V and 2 bases from J; junction bases left unmatched: 12. CDR3 size: 18 residues. DNA of the CDR3: TGTGCCAGCAGTTACACCCCCCGGGACAGGGAGAATCAAGAGACCCAGTACTTC. It is translated as CASSYTPRDRENQETQYF.

The chain is built from TRBV5-4 and TRBJ1-2; TRBD1 agrees at 11 bases. V lost 3 bases, J lost 2 bases, and 6 bases stayed unmatched. CDR1 SGHNT and CDR2 YYREEE come from the germline V gene (reference sequence). CDR3 size: 16 residues. This CDR3 reads CASSSGTGGLNYGYTF. CDR3 DNA: TGTGCCAGCAGCTCCGGGACAGGGGGGTTAAACTATGGCTACACCTTC.

The V call is TRBV28, the J call TRBJ1-2, with 9 bases identical to TRBD1. This CDR3 contains 17 residues. Losses at the gene ends were 6 bases for V and 3 bases for J; bases not matched to a gene: 14. CDR1 and CDR2 from the germline V gene are MDHEN and SYDVKM. CDR3 residues: CASSPLGWTGAYYGYTF. CDR3 sequence (DNA): TGTGCCAGCAGCCCTTTGGGCTGGACAGGGGCGTACTATGGCTACACCTTC.

This chain uses TRBV5-1 with TRBJ1-4, with D possibly matching TRBD1 (5 bases). The V end lost 0 bases, the J end lost 4 bases, and 7 bases lay between the germline ends. The CDR3 has 14 amino acids. Germline CDR1 is SGHRS and CDR2 is YFSETQ. CDR3 in DNA: TGCGCCAGCAGCTTGGGCAGGGATAATGAAAAACTGTTTTTT. It specifies CASSLGRDNEKLFF.

The chain links TRBV6-5 to TRBJ1-5; TRBD1 matches at 11 bases. Trimming removed 4 bases from V and 5 bases from J; junction bases left unmatched: 4. CDR1 is MNHEY and CDR2 is SVGAGI in the germline V gene. The CDR3 runs 15 residues. This chain's CDR3 is CASSWTGGADQPQHF. CDR3 DNA sequence: TGTGCCAGCAGTTGGACAGGGGGCGCGGATCAGCCCCAGCATTTT.

The sample holds one count of this clone. The chain uses TRBV2 and TRBJ1-1, with D possibly TRBD1 on 5 matching bases. V was clipped by 5 bases and J by 4 bases, with 17 bases between them. CDR1 and CDR2 from the germline V gene are SNHLY and FYNNEI. The length of the CDR3 is 15 residues. The CDR3 sequence: CASSTRRVLATEAFF. CDR3 nucleotides: TGTGCCAGCAGTACACGCAGGGTTTTGGCCACTGAAGCTTTCTTT.

This rearrangement joins TRBV7-2 to TRBJ1-2; TRBD1 matches at 9 bases. The CDR3 contains 14 residues. Losses at the gene ends were 4 bases for V and 2 bases for J; bases not matched to a gene: 2. The germline CDR1 and CDR2 sequences are SGHTA and FQGNSA. This CDR3 is CASSYGQGNYGYTF. CDR3 nucleotides: TGTGCCAGCAGCTATGGACAGGGGAACTATGGCTACACCTTC.

The count of this clone is one. The chain couples TRBV7-2 to TRBJ1-2; 12 bases align to TRBD1. CDR1 and CDR2 from the germline V gene are SGHTA and FQGNSA. The trim removed 5 bases at V and 4 bases at J, leaving 8 bases unmatched. This CDR3 region has 16 residues. CDR3 amino acids: CASSQAGTGGAYGYTF. CDR3 DNA: TGTGCCAGCAGCCAAGCCGGGACAGGGGGCGCCTATGGCTACACCTTC.

The chain has TRBV19 and TRBJ1-5; weak D call: TRBD1 (5 bases). This CDR3 comprises 15 residues. Germline V lookup: CDR1 LNHDA, CDR2 SQIVND (reference sequence). Trimming cost V 0 bases and J 3 bases, with 9 bases left between them. The CDR3 loop is CASSIEGLYNQPQHF. CDR3 coding DNA: TGTGCCAGTAGTATAGAGGGGCTCTACAATCAGCCCCAGCATTTT.

This chain links TRBV5-4 with TRBJ2-1; tentatively, D is TRBD2 (6 bases). Between the trimmed V and J ends, which lost 1 base and 6 bases, there was a span of 14 bases. The CDR3 is 15 amino acids. Germline V CDR1 and CDR2: SGHNT, YYREEE (reference sequence). The CDR3 reads CASSLRMGTANEQFF. CDR3 in DNA: TGTGCCAGCAGCTTGCGCATGGGGACTGCCAATGAGCAGTTCTTC.

V and J are TRBV28 and TRBJ2-7, with a possible D match to TRBD2 (6 bases). V was clipped by 3 bases and J by 2 bases, with 11 bases between them. This CDR3 has 14 amino acids. Per the germline V gene, CDR1 is MDHEN and CDR2 is SYDVKM. CDR3 in amino acids: CASSFGGKPYEQYF. CDR3 DNA: TGTGCCAGCAGTTTTGGAGGGAAACCCTACGAGCAGTACTTC.

V is TRBV5-1 and J is TRBJ2-5, with a tentative D call TRBD1 (6 bases). The CDR3 runs 15 residues. Trimming pared 5 bases from V and 7 bases from J, leaving 21 bases between. The germline V gene encodes CDR1 SGHRS and CDR2 YFSETQ. This CDR3 reads CASSPGQTGSGTQYF. CDR3 sequence (DNA): TGCGCCAGCAGTCCCGGACAGACTGGGTCCGGGACCCAGTACTTC.

The chain joins TRBV5-1 to TRBJ2-1; 15 nucleotides match TRBD2. Per germline, CDR1 SGHRS and CDR2 YFSETQ. The CDR3 extends over 17 amino acids. Trimming at V came to 5 bases and at J to 9 bases, leaving 12 bases not matched to a gene. This CDR3 is CASSWGLAGGHGGEQFF. Written as DNA, the CDR3 is TGCGCCAGCAGTTGGGGACTAGCGGGGGGTCATGGAGGTGAGCAGTTCTTC.

The chain combines TRBV5-1 with TRBJ2-5; 9 bases align to TRBD1. Germline lookup yields CDR1 SGHRS and CDR2 YFSETQ. The CDR3 has 13 amino acids. After removal of 7 bases from V and 2 bases from J, the junction contained 3 bases not matched to a gene. CDR3 residues: CASRGQGQETQYF. CDR3 in DNA: TGCGCCAGCCGCGGACAGGGGCAAGAGACCCAGTACTTC. Complete variable domain (other parts from reference TRBV5-1 and TRBJ2-5): KAGVTQTPRYLIKTRGQQVTLSCSPISGHRSVSWYQQTPGQGLQFLFEYFSETQRNKGNFPGRFSGRQFSNSRSEMNVSTLELGDSALYLCASRGQGQETQYFGPGTRLLVL.

V gene TRBV7-8 combines with J gene TRBJ2-5; 7 bases match TRBD1. Germline V gene lookup returns CDR1 SGHVS and CDR2 FQNEAQ. V shed 1 base, J shed 2 bases, and the junction held 4 bases outside the gene matches. This CDR3 region has 15 residues. This CDR3 is CASSLVGQPQETQYF. CDR3 DNA sequence: TGTGCCAGCAGCTTAGTGGGACAGCCTCAAGAGACCCAGTACTTC.

The genes are TRBV19 and TRBJ1-5, with TRBD1 matching over 11 bases. This CDR3 spans 13 amino acids. Germline V gene lookup returns CDR1 LNHDA and CDR2 SQIVND (reference sequence). V trimming: 10 bases; J trimming: 6 bases; junction bases outside the gene matches: 5. DNA of the CDR3: TGTGCCACTGGGGGGACAGGGGGTCAGCCCCAGCATTTT. It specifies CATGGTGGQPQHF.